The 28 T cell receptor beta chains below all came from one sample that was sequenced in a study of T-cell memory formation after mild COVID-19. TCRdb re-called the 5' RACE reads through MiXCR, storing one row per CDR3 protein. The sample has around 340,000 distinct CDR3 sequences; more than 15% are singletons. The sample taken for sequencing was PBMCs or a T cell subset sorted from them (not recorded which). The receptors stem from a man younger than 30 who had mild COVID-19 (a few samples of this study predate the infection). Cell type and time point are not known.

J is TRBJ1-3 and V is TRBV20-1; no definite D call. The CDR3 runs to 16 residues. The ends were cut back, 0 bases at V and 3 bases at J, with 15 bases in the middle. The germline V gene has CDR1 DFQATT and CDR2 SNEGSKA (reference sequence). CDR3 sequence reads: CSARERVRPLGNTIYF. The DNA for the CDR3 is TGCAGTGCTAGAGAACGCGTACGGCCTCTTGGAAACACCATATATTTT.

This clonotype was seen only once. V gene TRBV12-5 combines with J gene TRBJ2-2; 8 bases fit TRBD1. V shed 7 bases and J 2 bases; nucleotides not matched to a gene: 6. Germline V lookup: CDR1 LGHNT, CDR2 FRNRAP. CDR3 length equals 15 residues. The CDR3, as DNA: TGTGCTAGTGCCCCAGGACAGGGAAACACCGGGGAGCTGTTTTTT. It specifies CASAPGQGNTGELFF.

This chain joins TRBV12-3 or TRBV12-4 and TRBJ1-4; the D is unclear. V lost 4 bases, J lost 8 bases, and 8 bases lay in between. The CDR3 covers 12 residues. CDR3: CASSYIGEKLFF. DNA of the CDR3: TGTGCCAGCAGTTATATCGGGGAAAAACTGTTTTTT.

This clonotype was detected only a few times. The chain couples TRBV20-1 to TRBJ2-2; 7 nucleotides match TRBD1. Germline trimming cut 6 bases from V and 4 bases from J; bases unmatched to any gene: 8. Per the germline V gene, CDR1 is DFQATT and CDR2 is SNEGSKA (reference sequence). CDR3 size: 14 residues. The CDR3, as DNA: TGCAGTGCCCGGGGACAGCCGGGCACCGGGGAGCTGTTTTTT. The encoded protein is CSARGQPGTGELFF.

V gene TRBV9 combines with J gene TRBJ1-1, with D possibly TRBD1 on 5 matching bases. This CDR3 has 15 amino acids. CDR1 SGDLS and CDR2 YYNGEE come from the germline V gene. The V end was cut by 1 base, the J end by 4 bases, with 14 bases between. This CDR3 is CASSVFDSGGTEAFF. The CDR3 region has the DNA TGTGCCAGCAGCGTATTCGATTCGGGGGGCACTGAAGCTTTCTTT.

This clonotype was observed a few times. One end of the junction is discordant with germline, which a read error may explain. V usage is TRBV4-3 and J usage is TRBJ2-5; either TRBD1 or TRBD2 may supply D (6 bases each). Germline V gives CDR1 LGHNA, CDR2 YSLEER. The CDR3 is 15 residues long. The CDR3 nucleotides are TGCGCCAGCAGCCAAGACTCTGGGGGGCAAGAGAACCAGTACTTC. Its translation: CASSQDSGGQENQYF.

There are many counts of this clonotype. The chain uses TRBV3-1 and TRBJ2-7; D is ambiguous. This CDR3 is built from 13 residues. Germline CDR1 and CDR2: LGHDT and YNNKEL (reference sequence). Trimming pared 5 bases from V and 3 bases from J, leaving 11 bases between. CDR3 residues: CASSGPPLYEQYF. CDR3 nucleotides: TGTGCCAGCAGCGGGCCGCCGCTCTACGAGCAGTACTTC.

The rearrangement uses TRBV4-3 and TRBJ1-2; 8 bases align to TRBD1. V lost 0 bases, J lost 2 bases, and 8 bases stayed unmatched. The CDR3 loop spans 17 amino acids. Per the germline V gene, CDR1 is LGHNA and CDR2 is YSLEER. CDR3 protein: CASSQDSWQGANYGYTF. The CDR3 DNA follows: TGCGCCAGCAGCCAAGATTCCTGGCAGGGGGCGAACTATGGCTACACCTTC.

The chain recombines TRBV18 with TRBJ1-2; D may be TRBD1 (6 bases). The CDR3 totals 19 residues. V shed 2 bases and J shed 2 bases, with 24 bases lying between them. Germline loops: CDR1 KGHSH, CDR2 LQKENI. CDR3 protein: CASSPEAGAAQNGNYGYTF. CDR3 sequence (DNA): TGTGCCAGCTCACCAGAAGCAGGGGCCGCTCAAAACGGCAACTATGGCTACACCTTC.

The V call is TRBV12-3 or TRBV12-4, the J call TRBJ1-6, with D unclear. Trimming cost V 1 base and J 1 base, with 8 bases left between them. The CDR3 loop spans 16 amino acids. In nucleotides, the CDR3 is TGTGCCAGCAGTTTAGTACAGCTATCCTATAATTCACCCCTCCACTTT. Residues: CASSLVQLSYNSPLHF.

The chain joins TRBV20-1 to TRBJ1-1; TRBD1 is a possible D gene (6 bases). V lost 5 bases and J lost 1, with 14 bases in between. The CDR3 has 14 amino acids. The germline V gene has CDR1 DFQATT and CDR2 SNEGSKA (reference sequence). The CDR3 protein is CSAYPQGPNTEAFF. In DNA, the CDR3 is TGCAGTGCTTATCCACAGGGCCCGAACACTGAAGCTTTCTTT.

V usage is TRBV7-2 and J usage is TRBJ1-1; 10 bases fit TRBD1. Per germline, CDR1 SGHTA and CDR2 FQGNSA. The CDR3 is made up of 14 amino acids. J lost 4 bases, V lost 5 bases, and 4 bases had no gene match. As DNA, the CDR3 is TGTGCCAGCAGCAAGGACAGGGGGTTCACTGAAGCTTTCTTT. Its protein product is CASSKDRGFTEAFF.

CDR3 region: CASSYGTSNTIYF. In DNA form, the CDR3 reads TGTGCCAGCAGTTACGGGACATCCAACACCATATATTTT. This chain joins TRBV6-5 and TRBJ1-3; TRBD1 might be the D (6 bases). Germline V gene lookup returns CDR1 MNHEY and CDR2 SVGAGI. CDR3 length: 13 amino acids. The V and J ends lost 2 bases and 7 bases respectively, with 9 bases between them.

This clonotype has only a few counts. The rearrangement uses TRBV10-2 and TRBJ2-1, with unresolved D. The germline V gene encodes CDR1 WSHSY and CDR2 SAAADI. The CDR3 contains 13 residues. The ends were cut back, 3 bases at V and 7 bases at J, with 10 bases in the middle. The CDR3 DNA follows: TGCGCCAGCAGTGATGGGGTAGAAAATGAGCAGTTCTTC. Translating it yields CASSDGVENEQFF.

This chain uses TRBV7-9 with TRBJ2-1; D might be TRBD1 (6 bases). Between the trimmed V and J ends, which lost 7 bases and 0 bases, there was a span of 10 bases. The CDR3 length is 14 residues. Germline V gene lookup returns CDR1 SEHNR and CDR2 FQNEAQ (reference sequence). The CDR3 region is CASNPDSSYNEQFF. CDR3 bases: TGTGCCAGCAACCCGGACAGCTCCTACAATGAGCAGTTCTTC.

This clonotype occurred a few times. This sequence joins TRBV12-1 and TRBJ2-3; the table's D call of TRBD2 was not tested on the DNA. TRBV12-1 counts as a pseudogene. This CDR3 is 17 amino acids long. The CDR3: CASSTTISGSLGDTQYF. In DNA, the CDR3 is TGTGCCAGCAGCACCACGATTAGCGGGTCCCTTGGGGATACGCAGTATTTT.

The chain joins TRBV4-3 to TRBJ1-3, with unresolved D. The CDR3 is made up of 17 amino acids. The V end lost 2 bases, the J end lost 0 bases, and 14 bases lay between the germline ends. Germline V gene lookup returns CDR1 LGHNA and CDR2 YSLEER. For the CDR3, the DNA is TGCGCCAGCAGCCAAAGGCGCCAGGCCTTCTCTGGAAACACCATATATTTT. Amino acids: CASSQRRQAFSGNTIYF.

V usage is TRBV11-2 and J usage is TRBJ2-7; TRBD2 is a possible D gene (5 bases). Deletions cut 5 bases from V and 4 bases from J, with 15 bases between. Germline CDR1 reads SGHAT; CDR2 reads FQNNGV. This CDR3 spans 14 amino acids. For the CDR3, the DNA is TGTGCCAGCAGCCAGGAGGACCTGTCTTACGAGCAGTACGTC. This translates into CASSQEDLSYEQYV.

The chain has TRBV7-3 and TRBJ2-3; no clear D. CDR1 and CDR2 (germline): SGHTA, FQGTGA. V lost 5 bases and J 0 bases, leaving 12 bases between the germline ends. The CDR3 is made up of 15 amino acids. The CDR3 region has the DNA TGTGCCAGCAGCCCGCCTGCCACTAGCACAGATACGCAGTATTTT. Encoded protein: CASSPPATSTDTQYF.

A few counts support this clonotype. This chain uses TRBV28 with TRBJ1-2, with D perhaps TRBD1 (5 bases). This CDR3 contains 14 residues. The germline V and J ends were trimmed by 6 bases and 4 bases, with 15 bases remaining between them. Germline-derived CDR1 and CDR2 are MDHEN and SYDVKM. CDR3: CASSLFREGYGYTF. CDR3 bases: TGTGCCAGCAGCCTCTTCAGGGAAGGCTATGGCTACACCTTC.

This clonotype was picked up a small number of times. The V gene is TRBV5-1, the J gene TRBJ2-1, with 8 bases identical to TRBD2. The germline CDR1 and CDR2 sequences are SGHRS and YFSETQ. V dropped 1 base and J dropped 6; count of bases not matched to a gene: 6. The CDR3 extends over 15 amino acids. The CDR3 loop is CASSLSRGGLNEQFF. Written as DNA, the CDR3 is TGCGCCAGCAGCTTGAGCCGGGGGGGTCTCAATGAGCAGTTCTTC.

This clonotype showed up just a few times. This sequence joins TRBV7-9 and TRBJ2-7; 8 bases fit TRBD1. The CDR3 is 13 amino acids. The V gene's germline CDR1 is SEHNR and CDR2 FQNEAQ (reference sequence). With 5 bases clipped from V and 3 bases from J, the junction kept 3 bases outside the gene matches. DNA of the CDR3: TGTGCCAGCAGCCCCGGGACAGGCTACGAGCAGTACGTC. Protein sequence: CASSPGTGYEQYV.

V gene TRBV5-1 combines with J gene TRBJ2-5, with 7 bases that match TRBD1. V lost 4 bases, J lost 5 bases, and 8 bases stayed unmatched. This CDR3 has 14 residues. CDR1 is SGHRS and CDR2 is YFSETQ in the germline V gene. CDR3 in DNA: TGCGCCAGCAGCCCCCAGGGGGACGGGGAGACCCAGTACTTC. This translates into CASSPQGDGETQYF.

The chain couples TRBV28 to TRBJ2-3; 10 nucleotides align to TRBD2. V was pared by 8 bases and J by 0 bases, with 2 bases of the junction left unmatched. This CDR3 spans 14 amino acids. CDR1 and CDR2 (germline): MDHEN, SYDVKM. This chain's CDR3 is CASGLAASTDTQYF. CDR3 nucleotide sequence: TGTGCCAGCGGACTAGCGGCTAGCACAGATACGCAGTATTTT. The whole variable domain, filled in from reference TRBV28 and TRBJ2-3, reads DVKVTQSSRYLVKRTGEKVFLECVQDMDHENMFWYRQDPGLGLRLIYFSYDVKMKEKGDIPEGYSVSREKKERFSLILESASTNQTSMYLCASGLAASTDTQYFGPGTRLTVL.

The gene calls are TRBV2 and TRBJ2-1; 8 bases fit TRBD2. Trimming cost V 6 bases and J 6 bases; bases outside gene matches: 7. CDR1 and CDR2 from the germline V gene are SNHLY and FYNNEI. CDR3 size: 14 residues. CDR3 DNA: TGTGCCAGCAGGGGGCGGGGGGAAGGCAATGAGCAGTTCTTC. Translating gives CASRGRGEGNEQFF.

This clonotype was recorded a few times. The chain recombines TRBV5-1 with TRBJ2-1, with D maybe TRBD2 (7 bases). This CDR3 is built from 14 residues. Per germline, CDR1 SGHRS and CDR2 YFSETQ. Trimming removed 4 bases from V and 5 bases from J, with 13 bases in between. The CDR3 DNA follows: TGCGCCAGCAGCGACGGGGGGCCCCACAATGAGCAGTTCTTC. Its translation: CASSDGGPHNEQFF.

This clonotype was seen repeatedly, ten times or more. V gene TRBV20-1 combines with J gene TRBJ1-4, with TRBD1 identical over 7 bases. Per the germline V gene, CDR1 is DFQATT and CDR2 is SNEGSKA (reference sequence). V shed 5 bases, J shed 8 bases, and the junction held 11 bases outside the gene matches. The CDR3 sequence is 14 residues long. The CDR3 nucleotides are TGCAGTGCTCGTGACAGGGTTAGAGGGGAAAAACTGTTTTTT. Its translation: CSARDRVRGEKLFF.

This clonotype was counted only a few times. The chain has TRBV6-1 and TRBJ1-6, with TRBD1 as a possible D gene (6 bases). The germline CDR1 and CDR2 sequences are MNHNS and SASEGT. V lost 3 bases and J lost 10, with 10 bases in between. CDR3 size: 13 residues. The CDR3 here is CASSDVRGSPLHF. The CDR3 region has the DNA TGTGCCAGCAGTGATGTAAGGGGGTCACCCCTCCACTTT.